The present T cell receptor beta chain was sequenced within a study of blood T cells in healthy people across ages. The authors ran a second PCR of about 7 to 12 cycles using a sample-barcoded 5' primer and a J-beta primer mix. Via MiXCR, TCRdb re-called the 5' RACE reads, giving one row per CDR3 protein. Of some 550,000 distinct CDR3 sequences in the sample, around 50% are singletons; the top ten hold around 23%. Concerning this clonotype: Its antigen is currently unknown.

This CDR3 is 18 amino acids long. After removal of 3 bases from V and 3 bases from J, the junction contained 7 bases not matched to a gene. Germline CDR1 reads SGHTA; CDR2 reads FQGNSA. Study-level results: The study found more naive CD4+ cells and higher diversity in long-lived than aged donors.

V gene TRBV7-2 combines with J gene TRBJ2-1, with 14 bases matching TRBD2. Sequenced material: blood. This TCR derives from a man at least 80 years old in good health. In DNA, the CDR3 is TGTGCCAGCAGCTTCCACTCGACTAGCGGGGGGGGCTACAATGAGCAGTTCTTC. This sequence encodes CASSFHSTSGGGYNEQFF.